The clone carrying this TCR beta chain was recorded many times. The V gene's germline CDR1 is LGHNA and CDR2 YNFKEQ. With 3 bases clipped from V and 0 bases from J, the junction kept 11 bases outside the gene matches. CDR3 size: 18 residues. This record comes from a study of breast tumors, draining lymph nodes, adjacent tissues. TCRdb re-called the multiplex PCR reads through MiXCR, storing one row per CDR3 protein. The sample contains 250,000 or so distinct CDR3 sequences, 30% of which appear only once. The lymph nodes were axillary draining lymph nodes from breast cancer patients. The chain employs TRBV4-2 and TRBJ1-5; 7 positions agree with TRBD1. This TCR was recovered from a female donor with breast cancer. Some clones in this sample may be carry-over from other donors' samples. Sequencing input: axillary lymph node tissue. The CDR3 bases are TGTGCCAGCAGCCACTCACAGGGGCTAGGCGGTAGCAATCAGCCCCAGCATTTT. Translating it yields CASSHSQGLGGSNQPQHF.